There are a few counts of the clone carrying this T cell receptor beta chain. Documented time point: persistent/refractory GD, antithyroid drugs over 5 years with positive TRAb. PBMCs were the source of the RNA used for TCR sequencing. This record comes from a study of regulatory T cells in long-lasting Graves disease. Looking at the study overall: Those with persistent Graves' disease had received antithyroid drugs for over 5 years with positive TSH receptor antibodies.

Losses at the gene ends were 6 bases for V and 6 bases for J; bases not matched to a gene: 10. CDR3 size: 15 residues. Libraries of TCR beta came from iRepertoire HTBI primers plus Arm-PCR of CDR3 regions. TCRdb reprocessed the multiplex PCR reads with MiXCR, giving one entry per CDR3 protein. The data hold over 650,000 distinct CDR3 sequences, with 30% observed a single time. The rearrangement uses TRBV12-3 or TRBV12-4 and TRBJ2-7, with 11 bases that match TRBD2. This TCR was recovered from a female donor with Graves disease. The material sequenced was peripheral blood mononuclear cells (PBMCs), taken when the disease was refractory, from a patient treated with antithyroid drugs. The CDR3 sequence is CASSATSGSSVEQYF. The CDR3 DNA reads TGTGCCAGCAGCGCCACTAGCGGGAGCTCGGTCGAGCAGTACTTC.